The 28 T cell receptor beta chains reported below all come from one sample, sequenced in a study of follicular helper T cells after annual influenza vaccination. The time point was: 2014-2015 season, 7 days after vaccination. Assay used: immunoSEQ multiplex PCR; TCRdb lists only in-frame clones, some missing. The sample lists several thousand clones, approximately 81% occurring once. Sequenced material: CXCR5+ CD38- circulating T follicular helper cells from blood, taken 7 days after influenza vaccination. Subset given: circulating Tfh, non-naive CD4+CXCR5+PD-1+ (ICOS+CD38+ or ICOS-CD38-). These receptors were collected from an adult who received the influenza vaccine.

The DNA for the CDR3 is TGTGCCAGCAGCCCCGGACAGGGGAACACCGGGGAGCTGTTTTTT. Protein product: CASSPGQGNTGELFF. The J gene is TRBJ2-2, the V gene TRBV7-2, with 8 bases identical to TRBD1. Germline trimming cut 5 bases from V and 1 base from J; bases unmatched to any gene: 3. Per the germline V gene, CDR1 is SGHTA and CDR2 is FQGNSA. This CDR3 has 15 amino acids.

The DNA of the CDR3 is TGTGCCAGTAGTATGGAGGGGGCTTCTAATTCACCCCTCCACTTT. Translated, it gives CASSMEGASNSPLHF. The J gene is TRBJ1-6, the V gene TRBV19, with 7 nucleotides matching TRBD1. The CDR3 runs 15 residues. Trimming took 3 bases from V and 6 from J; bases not matched to a gene: 5. The V gene's germline CDR1 is LNHDA and CDR2 SQIVND (reference sequence).

The count of this clone is one. V usage is TRBV7-2 and J usage is TRBJ1-1; 7 bases are a match to TRBD1. This CDR3 has 14 amino acids. Germline CDR1 and CDR2: SGHTA and FQGNSA. V shed 5 bases, J shed 1 base, and the junction held 4 bases outside the gene matches. CDR3 in DNA: TGTGCCAGCAGCAAGGGACAGTCGAACACTGAAGCTTTCTTT. Its protein product is CASSKGQSNTEAFF.

A single count supports this clone. The V gene is TRBV10-1, the J gene TRBJ2-1; D gene unclear. The V end lost 5 bases, the J end lost 0 bases, and 11 bases lay between the germline ends. This CDR3 region has 15 residues. Germline V lookup: CDR1 WNHNN, CDR2 SYGVQD (reference sequence). CDR3 in DNA: TGCGCCAGCAGTCCATGGATAAGCTCCTACAATGAGCAGTTCTTC. The encoded protein is CASSPWISSYNEQFF.

The chain uses TRBV6-5 and TRBJ2-7; TRBD2 is a possible D gene (6 bases). V was pared by 6 bases and J by 3 bases, with 18 bases between. Looked up from germline, CDR1 is MNHEY and CDR2 is SVGAGI. The CDR3 has 15 amino acids. The CDR3 here is CASSPPGGRVYEQYF. In DNA, the CDR3 is TGTGCCAGCAGCCCCCCAGGAGGGAGAGTCTACGAGCAGTACTTC.

This clone was detected a few times. The rearrangement uses TRBV18 and TRBJ2-5; D unresolved. V lost 0 bases to trimming and J lost 2 bases, with 7 bases between them. The CDR3 is made up of 14 amino acids. Germline V gene sequence: CDR1 KGHSH, CDR2 LQKENI. CDR3 sequence (DNA): TGTGCCAGCTCACCACCGGGTCTACAAGAGACCCAGTACTTC. It specifies CASSPPGLQETQYF.

The rearrangement uses TRBV27 and TRBJ2-3; no reliable D call. Trimming took 0 bases from V and 6 from J, leaving 4 bases between them. The CDR3 is 12 residues long. CDR1 and CDR2 from the germline V gene are MNHEY and SMNVEV (reference sequence). CDR3 loop: CASSLSGDTQYF. In DNA form, the CDR3 reads TGTGCCAGCAGTTTATCTGGGGATACGCAGTATTTT.

The rearrangement uses TRBV7-6 and TRBJ2-3; 13 nucleotides line up with TRBD2. Germline V lookup: CDR1 SGHVS, CDR2 FNYEAQ. J gave up 7 bases and V 5 bases, and 6 bases lay outside the gene matches. The CDR3 has 15 residues. CDR3 DNA sequence: TGTGCCAGCAGCGTCACTAGCGGGGGGGCTAATACGCAGTATTTT. The encoded protein is CASSVTSGGANTQYF.

The J gene is TRBJ2-7, the V gene TRBV5-1; weak D call: TRBD1 (5 bases). Looked up from germline, CDR1 is SGHRS and CDR2 is YFSETQ. The CDR3 consists of 13 residues. Trimming cost V 4 bases and J 4 bases, with 12 bases left between them. CDR3 in DNA: TGCGCCAGCAGCCCGCAGGGTGCGTACGAGCAGTACTTC. Its translation: CASSPQGAYEQYF.

This sequence joins TRBV28 and TRBJ1-2, with 7 nucleotides matching TRBD1. Germline CDR1 MDHEN, CDR2 SYDVKM. The J segment lost 4 bases and the V segment lost 5 bases, leaving 1 base of the junction unmatched. The CDR3 is 12 amino acids. In DNA form, the CDR3 reads TGTGCCAGCAGTGGACAGGTCTATGGCTACACCTTC. Its translation is CASSGQVYGYTF.

The chain couples TRBV28 to TRBJ1-5, with D tentatively TRBD1 (5 bases). V was trimmed by 7 bases and J by 3 bases, leaving 13 bases between them. Germline V gives CDR1 MDHEN, CDR2 SYDVKM. The CDR3 has 14 amino acids. DNA of the CDR3: TGTGCCAGCACCGGGGGGGTCCACAATCAGCCCCAGCATTTT. Its translation is CASTGGVHNQPQHF.

In this sample, this clone turned up a few times. The chain recombines TRBV19 with TRBJ1-6; D remains ambiguous. This CDR3 region has 15 residues. Trimming stripped 7 bases from V and 12 bases from J, with 22 bases between. The germline gives CDR1 LNHDA, CDR2 SQIVND (reference sequence). CDR3 coding DNA: TGTGCCAGTAAAGGCTTCGGGCATACAGCGGGACCCCTCCACTTT. Protein: CASKGFGHTAGPLHF.

The chain uses TRBV12-5 and TRBJ2-5; no clear D. Germline V gene lookup returns CDR1 LGHNT and CDR2 FRNRAP. CDR3 length: 14 amino acids. V was clipped by 1 base and J by 3 bases, with 9 bases between them. DNA of the CDR3: TGTGCTAGTGGTTTGGGCCTTTCCGAAGAGACCCAGTACTTC. The encoded protein is CASGLGLSEETQYF.

DNA of the CDR3: TGTGCCAGCAGTTCGAGTGCCGGTGGCTGGTCACCCCTCCACTTT. This gives the protein CASSSSAGGWSPLHF. This chain links TRBV28 with TRBJ1-6; the D is unclear. CDR3 size: 15 residues. V dropped 4 bases and J dropped 10 bases, with 17 bases sitting between them. In germline, CDR1 is MDHEN, CDR2 SYDVKM.

V is TRBV4-3 and J is TRBJ1-3; D not certain. V was cut by 1 base and J by 1 base, with 2 bases left in between. CDR1 and CDR2 (germline): LGHNA, YSLEER. The CDR3 loop spans 13 amino acids. CDR3 nucleotide sequence: TGCGCCAGCAGCCAAGTATCTGGAAACACCATATATTTT. This gives the protein CASSQVSGNTIYF.

The chain recombines TRBV7-8 with TRBJ1-3; D remains ambiguous. Looked up from germline, CDR1 is SGHVS and CDR2 is FQNEAQ. The CDR3 covers 15 residues. The V and J ends lost 2 bases and 4 bases respectively, with 12 bases between them. The CDR3 nucleotides are TGTGCCAGCAGCTTAAATATGGAAGGAGGAAACACCATATATTTT. This encodes CASSLNMEGGNTIYF.

This clone came up a few times. This chain links TRBV27 with TRBJ1-5; TRBD1 is a possible D gene (6 bases). The V gene's germline CDR1 is MNHEY and CDR2 SMNVEV (reference sequence). The CDR3 length is 15 residues. V was cut by 6 bases and J by 0 bases, with 12 bases left in between. The CDR3 reads CASRLQGLSNQPQHF. The DNA for the CDR3 is TGTGCCAGCAGGCTACAGGGACTTAGCAATCAGCCCCAGCATTTT.

The chain combines TRBV5-1 with TRBJ2-1; TRBD2 aligns across 10 bases. From germline, CDR1 is SGHRS and CDR2 YFSETQ. CDR3 length: 18 residues. V was clipped by 1 base and J by 2 bases; unmatched bases: 9. The CDR3 DNA reads TGCGCCAGCAGCTTGACCTCGGCTAGCGGGAGTACCTACAATGAGCAGTTCTTC. Amino acid sequence: CASSLTSASGSTYNEQFF.

The gene calls are TRBV6-5 and TRBJ1-3; no firm D call. V lost 6 bases to trimming and J lost 0 bases, with 12 bases between them. The germline gives CDR1 MNHEY, CDR2 SVGAGI. The CDR3 sequence is 15 residues long. CDR3 in amino acids: CASRVAWDSGNTIYF. DNA of the CDR3: TGTGCCAGCAGGGTGGCGTGGGACTCTGGAAACACCATATATTTT.

The chain carries TRBV6-1 and TRBJ1-2; D is unresolved. Between the trimmed V and J ends, which lost 1 base and 14 bases, there was a span of 11 bases. The length of the CDR3 is 11 residues. Per germline, CDR1 MNHNS and CDR2 SASEGT. CDR3 protein: CASSEDGFRTF. In nucleotides, the CDR3 is TGTGCCAGCAGTGAAGACGGGTTTAGGACCTTC.

V and J are TRBV5-6 and TRBJ2-7; TRBD2 matches at 9 bases. Germline-derived CDR1 and CDR2 are SGHDT and YYEEEE. After removal of 3 bases from V and 0 bases from J, the junction contained 10 bases not matched to a gene. The CDR3 totals 17 residues. The CDR3 DNA reads as TGTGCCAGCAGCTCATATGGTCTAGCGGGGAACTCCTACGAGCAGTACTTC. It codes for CASSSYGLAGNSYEQYF.

There are a few counts of this clone. The chain has TRBV2 and TRBJ1-5; no clear D gene. The CDR3 length is 14 residues. CDR1 and CDR2 from the germline V gene are SNHLY and FYNNEI. Deletions cut 8 bases from V and 5 bases from J, with 16 bases between. The CDR3 loop is CASGESSRDQPQHF. The CDR3 nucleotides are TGTGCCAGCGGCGAGTCCAGTCGGGATCAGCCCCAGCATTTT.

This clone was seen a few times. This chain connects TRBV9 to TRBJ1-2, with D unclear. The CDR3 length is 13 residues. In germline, CDR1 is SGDLS, CDR2 YYNGEE. Deletions cut 0 bases from V and 1 base from J, with 4 bases between. CDR3: CASSVGVNYGYTF. The CDR3 DNA sequence: TGTGCCAGCAGCGTAGGAGTTAACTATGGCTACACCTTC.

J is TRBJ2-3 and V is TRBV10-3; 10 positions agree with TRBD1. The ends lost 4 bases at V and 0 bases at J; junction bases unmatched: 7. Germline values: CDR1 ENHRY, CDR2 SYGVKD. CDR3 size: 17 residues. The CDR3 region has the DNA TGTGCCATCAGTGGGGGACAGGGGCTTACTAGCACAGATACGCAGTATTTT. It is translated as CAISGGQGLTSTDTQYF.

The chain is built from TRBV30 and TRBJ2-2; 9 bases line up with TRBD1. Per the germline V gene, CDR1 is GTSNPN and CDR2 is SVGIG (reference sequence). This CDR3 has 16 amino acids. After removal of 2 bases from V and 2 bases from J, the junction contained 6 bases not matched to a gene. The CDR3 sequence is CAWSYRGRVNTGELFF. CDR3 DNA: TGTGCCTGGAGTTACAGGGGGCGAGTTAACACCGGGGAGCTGTTTTTT. The variable domain in full, with the rest retrieved from reference TRBV30 and TRBJ2-2, is SQTIHQWPATLVQPVGSPLSLECTVEGTSNPNLYWYRQAAGRGLQLLFYSVGIGQISSEVPQNLSASRPQDRQFILSSKKLLLSDSGFYLCAWSYRGRVNTGELFFGEGSRLTVL.

This chain links TRBV7-6 with TRBJ2-5; D is possibly TRBD1 (5 bases). Germline CDR1 is SGHVS and CDR2 is FNYEAQ. V lost 1 base and J lost 5, with 8 bases in between. The CDR3 is 13 residues long. The CDR3: CASSLGYRETQYF. The CDR3 coding sequence is TGTGCCAGCAGCTTAGGCTACAGGGAGACCCAGTACTTC.

The genes are TRBV30 and TRBJ2-2; 12 nucleotides agree with TRBD2. The CDR3 has 15 amino acids. V lost 0 bases, J lost 4 bases, and 0 bases stayed unmatched. CDR1 is GTSNPN and CDR2 is SVGIG in the germline V gene (reference sequence). CDR3 sequence (DNA): TGTGCCTGGAGTGTGACTAGCGGGGGCACCGGGGAGCTGTTTTTT. Amino acids: CAWSVTSGGTGELFF.

The chain couples TRBV29-1 to TRBJ1-1; a weak D match, TRBD1 (6 bases). Per the germline V gene, CDR1 is SQVTM and CDR2 is ANQGSEA. V lost 7 bases and J lost 5, with 17 bases in between. The CDR3 length is 13 residues. The CDR3 region has the DNA TGCAGCGCCTCAGGGGAGTGGGGGACTGAAGCTTTCTTT. Amino acids: CSASGEWGTEAFF.